This T cell receptor beta chain is drawn from a study of Ad26.COV2.S vaccination and SARS-CoV-2 variants. Study-level information: Ad26.COV2.S, an intramuscular injection, was given once or twice 56 days apart.

Method: immunoSEQ multiplex PCR; TCRdb's copy keeps in-frame clones and lacks some. This sample yields about 680,000 clones, of which roughly 90% are seen a single time; around 1.5% belongs to the top ten. Overall study findings and caveats: People who got the vaccine had more spike-specific TCR breadth than people who got placebo.

Comment on this clone: Antigen unknown.

Described treatment: some 19 received Ad26.COV2.S at low or high dose, single or two shots; 5 received placebo; per-sample allocation not given. All samples were drawn on day 63, counting from the first vaccine or placebo injection. The vaccine delivered Wuhan-strain SARS-CoV-2 spike through an Ad26 vector. V shed 3 bases and J 4 bases; nucleotides not matched to a gene: 9. The CDR3 loop spans 16 amino acids. In germline, CDR1 is ENHRY, CDR2 SYGVKD. The chain has TRBV10-3 and TRBJ2-7; 10 bases align to TRBD2. Sequenced material: peripheral blood, taken in a trial of Ad26.COV2.S vaccine versus placebo. This TCR was recovered from a person between 18 and 59 years old who received the Ad26.COV2.S COVID-19 vaccine or a placebo. The CDR3 region has the DNA TGTGCCATCAGTGATCGGGGGGGGACTAGCGCTTACGAGCAGTACTTC. The encoded protein is CAISDRGGTSAYEQYF.